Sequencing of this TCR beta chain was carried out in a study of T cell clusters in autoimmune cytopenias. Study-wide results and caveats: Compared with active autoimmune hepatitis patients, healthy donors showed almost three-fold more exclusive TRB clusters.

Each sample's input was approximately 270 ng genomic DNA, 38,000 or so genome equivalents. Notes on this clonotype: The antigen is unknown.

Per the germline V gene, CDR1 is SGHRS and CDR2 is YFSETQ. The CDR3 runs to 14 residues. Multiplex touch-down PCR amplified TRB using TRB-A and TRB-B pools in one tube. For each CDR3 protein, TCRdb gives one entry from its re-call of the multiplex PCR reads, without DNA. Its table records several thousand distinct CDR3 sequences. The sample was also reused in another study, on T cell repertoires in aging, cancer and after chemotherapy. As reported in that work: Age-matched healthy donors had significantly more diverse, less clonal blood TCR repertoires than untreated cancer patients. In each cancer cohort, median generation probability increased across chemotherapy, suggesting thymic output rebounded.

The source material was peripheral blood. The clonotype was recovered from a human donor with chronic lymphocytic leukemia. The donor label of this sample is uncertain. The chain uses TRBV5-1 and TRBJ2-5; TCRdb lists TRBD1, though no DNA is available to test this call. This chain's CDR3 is CASRIQGNVETQYF.